This T cell receptor beta chain was identified in a study of cytomegalovirus exposure and HLA in healthy donors. Study-level background: An analysis done earlier identified almost 120 million unique TCR beta sequences from about 179 million T cells.

PCR was performed using 60 Vbeta and 13 Jbeta primers. Using immunoSEQ multiplex PCR, the repertoire was profiled, and TCRdb retains in-frame clones only, with some absent. The table lists under 200,000 clones, 82% of them singletons, with approximately 0.8% in the top ten. CDR1 is SGHVS and CDR2 is FQNEAQ in the germline V gene. The CDR3 consists of 13 residues. V shed 1 base and J shed 5 bases, with 9 bases lying between them. In the case of this clone: Its antigen is as yet unknown.

Points from the study as a whole: Among CMV-associated TCR beta chains, most appeared HLA-restricted in a later analysis.

The receptor comes from a woman between 18 and 29 years old in good health and CMV-seronegative. Specimen: PBMCs. This chain uses TRBV7-8 with TRBJ2-7; D may be TRBD2 (6 bases). The CDR3 loop reads CASSLGGVNEQYF. In DNA, the CDR3 is TGTGCCAGCAGCTTAGGCGGGGTTAACGAGCAGTACTTC. Full variable domain (missing parts from reference TRBV7-8 and TRBJ2-7): GAGVSQSPRYKVAKRGQDVALRCDPISGHVSLFWYQQALGQGPEFLTYFQNEAQLDKSGLPSDRFFAERPEGSVSTLKIQRTQQEDSAVYLCASSLGGVNEQYFGPGTRLTVT.